Following are 28 T cell receptor beta chains from one sample sequenced in a study of a mutant IDH1 vaccine in newly diagnosed glioma. This table comes from immunoSEQ multiplex PCR, and its TCRdb copy is limited to in-frame clones, with some not included. This sample carries tens of thousands of clones, around nine tenths of them seen once, and the ten largest clones take about 2%. Their target antigens are unknown. The time point was: week 47, end of study. The study gave 300 ug of mutant IDH1 20-mer peptide per vaccine dose, with topical imiquimod. The sequencing used PBMCs, collected from a glioma patient whose treatment included an IDH1 peptide vaccine. The receptors stem from a man aged 40-50 years with glioma.

The chain links TRBV9 to TRBJ1-1, with 7 positions matching TRBD1. CDR3 length: 15 residues. Germline CDR1 is SGDLS and CDR2 is YYNGEE. V was pared by 0 bases and J by 4 bases, with 6 bases of the junction left unmatched. The CDR3 DNA reads as TGTGCCAGCAGCGTAGGGGCAGGGGGGATCACTGAAGCTTTCTTT. Protein: CASSVGAGGITEAFF.

This chain connects TRBV30 to TRBJ2-4; 10 bases agree with TRBD2. The junction had 8 bases not matched to a gene; V was cut back by 1 base and J by 11 bases. The CDR3 covers 14 residues. Germline assignment: CDR1 GTSNPN and CDR2 SVGIG (reference sequence). CDR3 in DNA: TGTGCCTGGAGTGGAGCGGGGGGGCCTAACTTTCAGTACTTC. Translated, it gives CAWSGAGGPNFQYF.

The chain couples TRBV2 to TRBJ2-3; D may be TRBD2 (5 bases). Per germline, CDR1 SNHLY and CDR2 FYNNEI. This CDR3 is built from 13 residues. V was trimmed by 8 bases and J by 2 bases, leaving 11 bases between them. As DNA, the CDR3 is TGTGCCAGCGAAGCGGACCTCACAGATACGCAGTATTTT. It is translated as CASEADLTDTQYF.

In DNA form, the CDR3 reads TGTGCCAGCAGCTCGCAGCCGGCCTATGGCTACACCTTC. As protein: CASSSQPAYGYTF. V is TRBV7-9 and J is TRBJ1-2; D ambiguous. The V gene's germline CDR1 is SEHNR and CDR2 FQNEAQ (reference sequence). The germline V and J ends were trimmed by 4 bases and 4 bases, with 10 bases remaining between them. The CDR3 extends over 13 amino acids.

This chain links TRBV11-2 with TRBJ2-5, with 7 positions matching TRBD1. V lost 1 base and J lost 5; bases outside the gene matches: 13. Germline V lookup: CDR1 SGHAT, CDR2 FQNNGV. CDR3 length: 17 amino acids. CDR3 residues: CASSLGAGGFLTETQYF. DNA of the CDR3: TGTGCCAGCAGCTTAGGGGCAGGGGGATTTTTGACGGAGACCCAGTACTTC.

The chain joins TRBV10-3 to TRBJ2-5, with D possibly TRBD2 on 6 matching bases. This CDR3 is 14 amino acids long. CDR1 and CDR2 (germline): ENHRY, SYGVKD. Trimming left V 10 bases short and J 1 base short, with 16 bases between. The CDR3 reads CASGAGRGQETQYF. The CDR3 nucleotides read TGTGCCAGCGGCGCGGGGCGGGGCCAAGAGACCCAGTACTTC.

The gene calls are TRBV7-9 and TRBJ2-1; 7 bases match TRBD1. The CDR3 extends over 14 amino acids. J was trimmed by 5 bases and V by 4 bases; bases with no gene match: 5. CDR1 is SEHNR and CDR2 is FQNEAQ in the germline V gene (reference sequence). The CDR3 sequence is CASSSSDRDNEQFF. The CDR3 coding sequence is TGTGCCAGCAGCTCCTCAGACAGGGACAATGAGCAGTTCTTC.

The chain combines TRBV6-5 with TRBJ1-1, with D maybe TRBD1 (5 bases). This CDR3 is built from 15 residues. CDR1 and CDR2 (germline): MNHEY, SVGAGI. Trimming pared 6 bases from V and 5 bases from J, leaving 19 bases between. The CDR3 is CASRPPSGKATEAFF. The CDR3 DNA sequence: TGTGCCAGCAGGCCCCCATCAGGGAAAGCGACTGAAGCTTTCTTT.

The DNA of the CDR3 is TGTGCCAGCAAGGTAGCGGGGGGTTTTTACGAGCAGTACGTC. It is translated as CASKVAGGFYEQYV. This sequence joins TRBV2 and TRBJ2-7; 10 positions match TRBD2. Germline loops: CDR1 SNHLY, CDR2 FYNNEI. This CDR3 has 14 amino acids. The trim removed 7 bases at V and 4 bases at J, leaving 7 bases unmatched.

The chain joins TRBV5-6 to TRBJ1-5; D is unresolved. The CDR3 has 12 amino acids. Deletions cut 3 bases from V and 6 bases from J, with 7 bases between. CDR1 is SGHDT, CDR2 YYEEEE, per germline. CDR3 nucleotides: TGTGCCAGCAGCTCAGGTGTTCAGCCCCAGCATTTT. It codes for CASSSGVQPQHF.

The V gene is TRBV5-4, the J gene TRBJ1-4; possible D gene TRBD1, 5 bases. Germline V lookup: CDR1 SGHNT, CDR2 YYREEE (reference sequence). V lost 2 bases to trimming and J lost 8 bases, with 10 bases between them. The CDR3 contains 13 residues. The chain's CDR3 is CASSFQGEEKLFF. The CDR3 nucleotides read TGTGCCAGCAGCTTTCAGGGTGAGGAAAAACTGTTTTTT.

This clone was counted once. The genes are TRBV19 and TRBJ2-5; either TRBD1 or TRBD2 may supply D (5 bases each). The CDR3 length is 13 residues. V dropped 3 bases and J dropped 4 bases, with 9 bases sitting between them. CDR1 LNHDA and CDR2 SQIVND come from the germline V gene (reference sequence). For the CDR3, the DNA is TGTGCCAGTAGTATTGAGGGACGAGAGACCCAGTACTTC. Residues: CASSIEGRETQYF.

The chain is built from TRBV5-1 and TRBJ2-2, with 10 nucleotides matching TRBD1. J gave up 3 bases and V 4 bases, and 9 bases lay outside the gene matches. From germline, CDR1 is SGHRS and CDR2 YFSETQ. CDR3 size: 17 residues. In DNA form, the CDR3 reads TGCGCCAGCAGCCTGACAGGGGGCAGATCGGACACCGGGGAGCTGTTTTTT. Its protein product is CASSLTGGRSDTGELFF. The whole variable domain, filled in from reference TRBV5-1 and TRBJ2-2, reads KAGVTQTPRYLIKTRGQQVTLSCSPISGHRSVSWYQQTPGQGLQFLFEYFSETQRNKGNFPGRFSGRQFSNSRSEMNVSTLELGDSALYLCASSLTGGRSDTGELFFGEGSRLTVL.

This clone was observed a single time. The rearrangement uses TRBV9 and TRBJ2-2; D is possibly TRBD1 (5 bases). The CDR3 runs to 14 residues. The V and J ends lost 1 base and 5 bases respectively, with 9 bases between them. CDR1 SGDLS and CDR2 YYNGEE come from the germline V gene. This CDR3 is CASSVSGITGELFF. The CDR3 DNA follows: TGTGCCAGCAGCGTATCAGGGATAACCGGGGAGCTGTTTTTT.

The chain couples TRBV29-1 to TRBJ2-5; D is possibly TRBD2 (6 bases). The CDR3 length is 16 residues. CDR1 is SQVTM and CDR2 is ANQGSEA in the germline V gene. Between the trimmed V and J ends, which lost 4 bases and 2 bases, there was a span of 20 bases. CDR3 loop: CSVARIGSGNQETQYF. CDR3 bases: TGCAGCGTTGCCCGTATTGGTAGCGGAAATCAAGAGACCCAGTACTTC.

V and J are TRBV6-4 and TRBJ1-1; unclear D gene. The CDR3 is 13 amino acids. In germline, CDR1 is MRHNA, CDR2 SNTAGT. Trimming removed 0 bases at V and 4 bases at J, with 6 bases between. The CDR3 region is CASSDSVFTEAFF. For the CDR3, the DNA is TGTGCCAGCAGTGACTCGGTCTTCACTGAAGCTTTCTTT.

This chain uses TRBV2 with TRBJ2-1, with 8 bases matching TRBD1. V shed 8 bases and J 1 base; nucleotides not matched to a gene: 10. The CDR3 totals 16 residues. The germline V gene has CDR1 SNHLY and CDR2 FYNNEI. CDR3 in DNA: TGTGCCAGCTCAAAGGACAGGGCTGTATCCTACAATGAGCAGTTCTTC. It is translated as CASSKDRAVSYNEQFF.

The rearrangement links TRBV5-1 to TRBJ1-1; tentatively, D is TRBD1 (5 bases). CDR3 size: 15 residues. V was trimmed by 6 bases and J by 0 bases, leaving 15 bases between them. Germline V gene lookup returns CDR1 SGHRS and CDR2 YFSETQ. The CDR3 DNA is TGCGCCAGCAATGACAGAGGTTCCATGAACACTGAAGCTTTCTTT. Protein sequence: CASNDRGSMNTEAFF.

This sequence joins TRBV4-1 and TRBJ2-5; the D gene is possibly TRBD2 (6 bases). The CDR3 contains 14 residues. Between the trimmed V and J ends, which lost 3 bases and 5 bases, there was a span of 13 bases. Germline CDR1 reads MGHRA; CDR2 reads YSYEKL. The CDR3 region is CASSQGLTWETQYF. In DNA, the CDR3 is TGCGCCAGCAGCCAGGGACTTACGTGGGAGACCCAGTACTTC.

V and J are TRBV2 and TRBJ2-1; 7 bases match TRBD2. The CDR3 is 14 amino acids. Germline assignment: CDR1 SNHLY and CDR2 FYNNEI. Unmatched junction bases numbered 9, after V lost 7 bases and J lost 6 bases. CDR3 sequence: CASNPAGWGNEQFF. The CDR3 bases are TGTGCCAGCAACCCAGCGGGATGGGGCAATGAGCAGTTCTTC.

The chain carries TRBV19 and TRBJ2-5; D possibly uses TRBD1 or TRBD2 (5 bases each). V gave up 2 bases and J gave up 7 bases, with 14 bases separating them. The CDR3 covers 14 residues. Germline CDR1 reads LNHDA; CDR2 reads SQIVND (reference sequence). The CDR3 region has the DNA TGTGCCAGTAGTATAATTGGGGCCGCGGGGACCCAGTACTTC. Translated: CASSIIGAAGTQYF.

The V and J genes are TRBV19 and TRBJ1-2; perhaps TRBD1 as D (5 bases). Trimming left V 3 bases short and J 6 bases short, with 8 bases between. Germline loops: CDR1 LNHDA, CDR2 SQIVND (reference sequence). The CDR3 covers 12 residues. The CDR3 is CASSIIGDGYTF. As DNA, the CDR3 is TGTGCCAGTAGTATCATAGGGGATGGCTACACCTTC.

The J gene is TRBJ2-1, the V gene TRBV10-3; 8 bases line up with TRBD1. Trimming removed 4 bases from V and 7 bases from J; junction bases left unmatched: 6. Germline V CDR1 and CDR2: ENHRY, SYGVKD. This CDR3 spans 14 amino acids. CDR3: CAISADRERNEQFF. The CDR3 nucleotides are TGTGCCATCAGTGCGGACAGGGAAAGGAATGAGCAGTTCTTC.

The rearrangement joins TRBV21-1 to TRBJ2-5. TRBV21-1 is recorded as a pseudogene. The CDR3 runs to 17 residues. The CDR3 loop is CASSTNKGLEYQETQYF. The CDR3 nucleotides are TGTGCCAGCAGCACAAACAAGGGTTTAGAGTACCAAGAGACCCAGTACTTC.

The chain links TRBV30 to TRBJ2-2; 8 bases align to TRBD1. CDR3 length: 15 residues. Germline V gene data show CDR1 as GTSNPN and CDR2 as SVGIG (reference sequence). V dropped 0 bases and J dropped 5; count of bases not matched to a gene: 5. In nucleotides, the CDR3 is TGTGCCTGGAGTGTCTCCAGGGGGCGTACCGGGGAGCTGTTTTTT. It yields the protein CAWSVSRGRTGELFF.

This chain uses TRBV11-2 with TRBJ2-1; possible D gene TRBD2, 5 bases. Trimming removed 1 base from V and 2 bases from J, with 6 bases in between. CDR3 size: 14 residues. Germline V gene sequence: CDR1 SGHAT, CDR2 FQNNGV. The CDR3 protein is CASSLGGPYNEQFF. The CDR3 DNA is TGTGCCAGCAGCTTAGGAGGGCCCTACAATGAGCAGTTCTTC.

This clone was seen a handful of times. The gene calls are TRBV13 and TRBJ2-1; TRBD1 might be the D (6 bases). This CDR3 comprises 16 residues. Trimming pared 5 bases from V and 0 bases from J, leaving 14 bases between. Germline V gene lookup returns CDR1 PRHDT and CDR2 FYEKMQ (reference sequence). For the CDR3, the DNA is TGTGCCAGCAGCGGGACACCCTACTTCTCCTACAATGAGCAGTTCTTC. This codes for CASSGTPYFSYNEQFF.

The V call is TRBV10-1, the J call TRBJ2-5; D not certain. Germline CDR1 and CDR2: WNHNN and SYGVQD (reference sequence). V dropped 2 bases and J dropped 5 bases, with 3 bases sitting between them. The CDR3 runs 11 residues. The CDR3 protein is CASSEEETQYF. The DNA for the CDR3 is TGCGCCAGCAGTGAGGAGGAGACCCAGTACTTC.